This is a list of T cell receptor beta chains from one sample in a study of T-cell reconstitution after alpha-beta-depleted transplantation in children. TCRdb itself ran the PCR reads through MiXCR, one entry per CDR3 protein. The sample comprises 200,000 to 250,000 distinct CDR3 sequences, roughly 8.2% of which are singletons, and roughly 6% rests with the top ten. Sequences were derived from PBMCs, mostly from graft donor cells, sampled 180 days after TCRalphabeta/CD19-depleted stem cell transplant. The receptor source for this set is a male patient younger than 18 who had a stem cell transplant for acute lymphoblastic leukemia, so the T cells may come from the graft donor. The CDR3 runs from the conserved cysteine through the conserved F or W. The D gene is left open where the match is weak. The size field is filled for only some rows; it gives once, few, many or a size class.

j_gene,d_gene,v_gene,abundance,CDR3aa,CDR3nt
TRBJ2-7,.,TRBV21-1,many,CASSKYDGTSYEQYF,TGTGCCAGCAGCAAATATGACGGGACCTCCTACGAGCAGTACTTC
TRBJ2-5,TRBD2,TRBV20-1,many,CSAGGLAGVQETQYF,TGCAGTGCTGGGGGGCTAGCGGGAGTCCAAGAGACCCAGTACTTC
TRBJ1-1,TRBD1,TRBV12-3/TRBV12-4,many,CASSYLDRASTEAFF,TGTGCCAGCAGTTATCTGGACAGGGCGAGCACTGAAGCTTTCTTT
TRBJ2-3,.,TRBV11-2,many,CASSPTRVGTDTQYF,TGTGCCAGCAGCCCGACAAGGGTTGGCACAGATACGCAGTATTTT
TRBJ2-7,TRBD1,TRBV5-1,few,CASTSGTGPYEQYF,TGCGCCAGCACCTCCGGGACAGGGCCATACGAGCAGTACTTC
TRBJ2-3,.,TRBV7-3,.,CASQGLGTDTQYF,TGTGCCAGCCAGGGACTTGGCACAGATACGCAGTATTTT
TRBJ2-7,TRBD2,TRBV4-2,many,CASSQDKAGASYEQYF,TGTGCCAGCAGCCAAGATAAGGCGGGAGCCTCCTACGAGCAGTACTTC
TRBJ2-2,.,TRBV9,many,CASNRQANTGELFF,TGTGCCAGTAACCGACAAGCGAACACCGGGGAGCTGTTTTTT
TRBJ2-1,.,TRBV29-1,many,CSVELDSYNEQFF,TGCAGCGTTGAACTAGACAGTTACAATGAGCAGTTCTTC
TRBJ1-4,.,TRBV20-1,.,CSALPRRAGGEKLFF,TGCAGTGCCCTACCCCGACGGGCCGGAGGGGAAAAACTGTTTTTT
TRBJ2-7,.,TRBV5-1,many,CASSLGDSFYEQYF,TGCGCCAGCAGCTTAGGGGATTCCTTCTACGAGCAGTACTTC
TRBJ2-1,TRBD2,TRBV11-2,.,CASSFGLAGGRGYNEQFF,TGTGCCAGCAGCTTTGGACTAGCGGGGGGCCGGGGCTACAATGAGCAGTTCTTC
TRBJ1-2,TRBD1,TRBV5-1,many,CASSLTGTGAEEGYTF,TGCGCCAGCAGCTTAACCGGGACAGGGGCCGAGGAAGGCTACACCTTC
TRBJ2-7,TRBD1,TRBV20-1,many,CSAYPGQGAQEQYF,TGCAGTGCTTATCCGGGACAGGGAGCACAGGAGCAGTACTTC
TRBJ1-6,TRBD1,TRBV5-5,many,CASSFFRTGWNNSPLHF,TGTGCCAGCAGCTTTTTCCGGACAGGGTGGAATAATTCACCCCTCCACTTT
TRBJ1-5,.,TRBV5-1,many,CASSPGLSGQPQHF,TGCGCCAGCAGCCCGGGGCTTTCGGGTCAGCCCCAGCATTTT
TRBJ2-5,.,TRBV14,many,CASSQVPRYQETQYF,TGTGCCAGCAGCCAAGTGCCCAGGTACCAAGAGACCCAGTACTTC
TRBJ2-1,TRBD2,TRBV25-1,many,CASSGGGAYNEQFF,TGTGCCAGCAGTGGCGGGGGGGCTTACAATGAGCAGTTCTTC
TRBJ1-4,.,TRBV12-3/TRBV12-4,.,CASSPSGLEEKLFF,TGTGCCAGCAGTCCGTCGGGTCTGGAGGAAAAACTGTTTTTT
TRBJ1-1,.,TRBV2,many,CASRVTEGGTEAFF,TGTGCCAGCAGGGTTACGGAAGGAGGCACTGAAGCTTTCTTT
TRBJ2-4,.,TRBV5-1,many,CASSRTLAKNIQYF,TGCGCCAGCAGCCGGACTTTAGCCAAAAACATTCAGTACTTC
TRBJ2-7,.,TRBV18,few,CASSWVQGGSYEQYF,TGTGCCAGCTCATGGGTCCAGGGGGGATCTTACGAGCAGTACTTC
TRBJ1-1,.,TRBV4-2,.,CASSQEESGTEAFF,TGTGCCAGCAGCCAAGAAGAGTCAGGTACTGAAGCTTTCTTT
TRBJ2-7,.,TRBV20-1,many,CSLMTLNLYEQYF,TGCAGTCTGATGACCCTGAACCTCTACGAGCAGTACTTC
TRBJ1-3,TRBD1,TRBV12-3/TRBV12-4,many,CASSTGQGGNTIYF,TGTGCCAGCAGCACTGGACAGGGGGGAAACACCATATATTTT
TRBJ2-5,.,TRBV20-1,many,CSARRGQRQETQYF,TGCAGTGCTAGGCGGGGACAGAGACAAGAGACCCAGTACTTC
TRBJ1-1,.,TRBV5-8,many,CASSWQGGTEAFF,TGTGCCAGCAGCTGGCAGGGAGGGACTGAAGCTTTCTTT
TRBJ2-7,.,TRBV7-6,many,CASSSYGPLAEQYF,TGTGCCAGCAGCTCCTATGGACCCCTAGCCGAGCAGTACTTC
TRBJ1-2,.,TRBV6-1,.,CASSRFERGYGYTF,TGTGCCAGCAGCCGCTTCGAGAGGGGTTATGGCTACACCTTC
TRBJ2-3,TRBD2,TRBV12-3/TRBV12-4,many,CASSLAPGLALTSTDTQYF,TGTGCCAGCAGTTTAGCGCCGGGACTAGCTCTCACTAGCACAGATACGCAGTATTTT
TRBJ2-5,.,TRBV19,many,CASSPTHQYF,TGTGCCAGTAGTCCGACACACCAGTACTTC
TRBJ1-3,.,TRBV20-1,many,CSASAGNTIYF,TGCAGTGCTAGTGCGGGAAACACCATATATTTT
TRBJ2-2,.,TRBV19,few,CASSMGVGRSNTGELFF,TGTGCCAGTAGTATGGGTGTGGGCAGGTCGAACACCGGGGAGCTGTTTTTT
TRBJ2-1,TRBD2,TRBV12-3/TRBV12-4,.,CTSSGQGGLAGGPYEQFF,TGTACCAGCAGTGGACAGGGGGGACTAGCGGGAGGGCCCTATGAGCAGTTCTTC
TRBJ2-5,TRBD2,TRBV9,many,CASSSPPGEGEETQYF,TGTGCCAGCAGCTCCCCGCCCGGGGAGGGTGAAGAGACCCAGTACTTC
TRBJ2-7,TRBD1,TRBV9,.,CASSVGGTADEQYF,TGTGCCAGCAGCGTAGGAGGGACAGCGGACGAGCAGTACTTC
TRBJ1-1,TRBD1,TRBV7-8,many,CASTSINTGGLDTEAFF,TGTGCCAGCACCTCGATAAATACAGGGGGATTGGACACTGAAGCTTTCTTT
TRBJ2-7,TRBD2,TRBV3-1,many,CASSQEGLAAYEQYF,TGTGCCAGCAGCCAAGAGGGACTAGCGGCCTACGAGCAGTACTTC
TRBJ2-4,TRBD1,TRBV9,many,CASSVAPGTGNIQYF,TGTGCCAGCAGCGTAGCTCCTGGGACAGGGAACATTCAGTACTTC
TRBJ1-5,.,TRBV19,many,CASSIDLSNQPQHF,TGTGCCAGTAGTATAGACCTTAGCAATCAGCCCCAGCATTTT
TRBJ2-1,.,TRBV6-5,many,CASSYSSRTTSNEQFF,TGTGCCAGCAGTTACTCGAGTCGGACTACGAGCAATGAGCAGTTCTTC
TRBJ1-1,.,TRBV6-5,many,CASSSHGNTEAFF,TGTGCCAGCAGTTCCCATGGGAACACTGAAGCTTTCTTT
TRBJ1-1,.,TRBV19,many,CASSWTSNTEAFF,TGTGCCAGTAGCTGGACATCTAACACTGAAGCTTTCTTT
TRBJ2-5,TRBD2,TRBV5-4,many,CASRLGASGAQETQYF,TGTGCCAGCAGACTGGGGGCTAGCGGGGCCCAAGAGACCCAGTACTTC
TRBJ2-2,.,TRBV18,many,CASSPAGQPGELFF,TGTGCCAGCTCACCGGCGGGACAGCCCGGGGAGCTGTTTTTT
TRBJ2-1,.,TRBV9,many,CASSARAGSSYNEQFF,TGTGCCAGCAGCGCCCGAGCGGGCAGCTCCTACAATGAGCAGTTCTTC
TRBJ2-6,.,TRBV28,many,CASSVRWAGANVLTF,TGTGCCAGCAGTGTAAGGTGGGCTGGGGCCAACGTCCTGACTTTC
TRBJ2-5,TRBD1,TRBV18,many,CASSPLAQGHPETQYF,TGTGCCAGCTCACCATTGGCACAGGGGCATCCAGAGACCCAGTACTTC
TRBJ1-1,TRBD1,TRBV18,.,CASSPLGQGKTEAFF,TGTGCCAGCTCACCCCTGGGACAGGGAAAAACTGAAGCTTTCTTT
TRBJ1-2,.,TRBV19,few,CARHLPRAGTEWGNPDYGYTF,TGTGCCAGACACCTCCCCCGGGCCGGAACGGAATGGGGGAATCCGGACTATGGCTACACCTTC
TRBJ2-2,TRBD1,TRBV28,many,CASGQGAGTGELFF,TGTGCCAGTGGACAGGGGGCAGGCACCGGGGAGCTGTTTTTT
TRBJ2-2,.,TRBV18,many,CASSIEGGTGELFF,TGTGCCAGCTCGATCGAAGGGGGCACCGGGGAGCTGTTTTTT
TRBJ2-1,.,TRBV10-3,once,CAIREDHRQVYNEQFF,TGTGCCATCAGGGAAGACCACCGACAGGTCTACAATGAGCAGTTCTTC
TRBJ2-1,TRBD1,TRBV18,.,CASSHRGESLYNEQFF,TGTGCCAGCTCGCACAGGGGGGAGTCCCTGTACAATGAGCAGTTCTTC
TRBJ1-2,TRBD1,TRBV4-3,many,CASSQNRGEDYTF,TGCGCCAGCAGCCAAAACAGGGGAGAGGACTACACCTTC
TRBJ1-5,.,TRBV12-3/TRBV12-4,many,CASSLASGDNQPQHF,TGTGCCAGCAGTTTAGCGTCGGGAGACAATCAGCCCCAGCATTTT
TRBJ1-1,.,TRBV5-1,many,CASSLSRSAGEAFF,TGCGCCAGCAGCTTGTCTCGTTCCGCAGGTGAAGCTTTCTTT
TRBJ1-3,.,TRBV27,many,CASSSTDSGNTIYF,TGTGCCAGCAGTTCGACAGACTCTGGAAACACCATATATTTT
TRBJ2-3,TRBD2,TRBV7-9,many,CASSPGTSGRRADTQYF,TGTGCCAGCAGCCCCGGGACTAGCGGGAGAAGGGCAGATACGCAGTATTTT
TRBJ2-1,TRBD2,TRBV5-1,many,CASSLLRSGSPYNEQFF,TGCGCCAGCAGCTTGTTAAGAAGCGGGAGTCCCTACAATGAGCAGTTCTTC